The next 15 T cell receptor beta chains were all read from a single sample in a study of T cell responses to AZD1222 COVID-19 vaccine. The assay was immunoSEQ multiplex PCR, and TCRdb's table has in-frame clones only and misses some. Of tens of thousands of clones listed, roughly 86% are singletons. This specimen was peripheral blood, taken 28 days after the second AZD1222 dose. The receptor source for this set is an adult who received the AZD1222 COVID-19 vaccine.

This chain joins TRBV30 and TRBJ1-3; 7 nucleotides match TRBD1. CDR3 length: 13 amino acids. Germline V gene data show CDR1 as GTSNPN and CDR2 as SVGIG (reference sequence). V lost 3 bases to trimming and J lost 8 bases; unmatched junction nucleotides: 7. CDR3 sequence reads: CAWSAETGHTIYF. CDR3 coding DNA: TGTGCCTGGAGCGCGGAGACAGGGCACACCATATATTTT.

The V and J genes are TRBV23-1 and TRBJ2-7; D is undetermined. TRBV23-1 is noted as an ORF with a role that remains uncertain. The germline V and J ends were trimmed by 2 bases and 0 bases, with 11 bases remaining between them. The CDR3 is 15 amino acids. The CDR3 region has the DNA TGCGCCAGCAGTCAAGAGAAGGGCGGCTCCTACGAGCAGTACTTC. Protein: CASSQEKGGSYEQYF.

V is TRBV10-2 and J is TRBJ2-1, with 10 bases lining up with TRBD2. This CDR3 spans 14 amino acids. Germline V gives CDR1 WSHSY, CDR2 SAAADI. After removal of 10 bases from V and 7 bases from J, the junction contained 10 bases not matched to a gene. The CDR3 sequence: CATHLAGGQNEQFF. The CDR3 DNA is TGCGCCACCCACTTAGCGGGAGGCCAAAATGAGCAGTTCTTC.

The genes are TRBV9 and TRBJ2-1; D unresolved. The ends were cut back, 0 bases at V and 6 bases at J, with 13 bases in the middle. Per the germline V gene, CDR1 is SGDLS and CDR2 is YYNGEE. This CDR3 is built from 15 residues. CDR3 in DNA: TGTGCCAGCAGCGTAGCGTGGGAATCGTTCAATGAGCAGTTCTTC. Its translation: CASSVAWESFNEQFF.

This clone was picked up one time. The CDR3: CASSQGGAAEQYF. CDR3 nucleotides: TGTGCCAGCAGCCAGGGAGGTGCGGCCGAGCAGTACTTC. The J gene is TRBJ2-7, the V gene TRBV6-2 or TRBV6-3, with D perhaps TRBD2 (6 bases). With 6 bases removed from V and 6 bases from J, the gap between germline ends came to 15 bases. Per germline, CDR1 MNHEY and CDR2 SVGEGT. The CDR3 is 13 residues long.

The genes are TRBV11-2 and TRBJ2-3; D uncertain. CDR1 is SGHAT, CDR2 FQNNGV, per germline. Trimming shortened V by 5 bases and J by 4 bases, and 13 bases separated the two germline ends. The CDR3 consists of 14 residues. The CDR3 DNA reads as TGTGCCAGCAGCCTGGGTATGTGGCCAGATACGCAGTATTTT. Its protein is CASSLGMWPDTQYF.

CDR3: CASREAVQVFEQYF. The DNA for the CDR3 is TGTGCCAGCAGAGAGGCTGTACAGGTGTTCGAGCAGTACTTC. The chain joins TRBV6-5 to TRBJ2-7; the D gene is possibly TRBD1 (5 bases). Germline V gene data show CDR1 as MNHEY and CDR2 as SVGAGI. V lost 6 bases and J 6 bases, leaving 18 bases between the germline ends. The CDR3 extends over 14 amino acids.

V is TRBV19 and J is TRBJ1-4; D is unresolved. CDR1 is LNHDA and CDR2 is SQIVND in the germline V gene (reference sequence). Trimming removed 6 bases at V and 0 bases at J, with 8 bases between. The CDR3 extends over 14 amino acids. The CDR3 region has the DNA TGTGCCAGTAGAGACCGCGCAACTAATGAAAAACTGTTTTTT. It codes for CASRDRATNEKLFF.

The chain recombines TRBV5-1 with TRBJ1-2; 8 bases line up with TRBD1. Germline trimming cut 0 bases from V and 1 base from J; bases unmatched to any gene: 5. Per the germline V gene, CDR1 is SGHRS and CDR2 is YFSETQ. CDR3 length: 16 amino acids. Written as DNA, the CDR3 is TGCGCCAGCAGCTTGGGAGGGACAGGCGTTAACTATGGCTACACCTTC. It codes for CASSLGGTGVNYGYTF. The whole variable domain, remainder taken from reference TRBV5-1 and TRBJ1-2, is KAGVTQTPRYLIKTRGQQVTLSCSPISGHRSVSWYQQTPGQGLQFLFEYFSETQRNKGNFPGRFSGRQFSNSRSEMNVSTLELGDSALYLCASSLGGTGVNYGYTFGSGTRLTVV.

This rearrangement joins TRBV21-1 to TRBJ1-5; TRBD1 was called by the table and not checked on the DNA. TRBV21-1 is a pseudogene segment. This CDR3 comprises 17 residues. As DNA, the CDR3 is TGTGCCAGCAGCACTCCCGACAGGCGTTTTTCCAATCAGCCCCAGCATTTT. It is translated as CASSTPDRRFSNQPQHF.

The V gene is TRBV11-3, the J gene TRBJ2-7; the match to TRBD2 covers 11 bases. V lost 2 bases, J lost 6 bases, and 3 bases stayed unmatched. CDR3 length: 14 residues. Germline CDR1 reads SGHNT; CDR2 reads YENEEA. DNA for the CDR3: TGTGCCAGCAGCTTAACTAGCGGGAGTTCCGAGCAGTACTTC. Amino acid sequence: CASSLTSGSSEQYF.

The CDR3 sequence is CSASGVGAVETQYF. In DNA form, the CDR3 reads TGCAGTGCTAGTGGCGTGGGGGCGGTCGAGACCCAGTACTTC. The J gene is TRBJ2-5, the V gene TRBV20-1; perhaps TRBD1 as D (6 bases). The V and J ends lost 3 bases and 5 bases respectively, with 16 bases between them. Germline-derived CDR1 and CDR2 are DFQATT and SNEGSKA (reference sequence). The length of the CDR3 is 14 residues.

This clone was found a few times. This chain links TRBV19 with TRBJ2-7; possibly TRBD1 or TRBD2 for D (6 bases each). CDR3 length equals 16 residues. Trimming pared 7 bases from V and 3 bases from J, leaving 22 bases between. Germline V gene sequence: CDR1 LNHDA, CDR2 SQIVND (reference sequence). The CDR3 DNA reads as TGTGCCAGTAAGGGGGAAAAACATCCGGGGGACTACGAGCAGTACTTC. Encoded protein: CASKGEKHPGDYEQYF. Drawing the rest from reference TRBV19 and TRBJ2-7, the complete variable domain is DGGITQSPKYLFRKEGQNVTLSCEQNLNHDAMYWYRQDPGQGLRLIYYSQIVNDFQKGDIAEGYSVSREKKESFPLTVTSAQKNPTAFYLCASKGEKHPGDYEQYFGPGTRLTVT.

CDR3 in DNA: TGTGCCTGGAGCTCCTCCTTTCGGTCAACAGATACGCAGTATTTT. Amino acid sequence: CAWSSSFRSTDTQYF. The chain carries TRBV30 and TRBJ2-3; D gene unclear. There are 15 residues in the CDR3. V shed 3 bases and J shed 3 bases, with 16 bases lying between them. The germline gives CDR1 GTSNPN, CDR2 SVGIG (reference sequence).

This chain uses TRBV10-1 with TRBJ1-1; 7 positions agree with TRBD1. Germline trimming cut 4 bases from V and 5 bases from J; bases unmatched to any gene: 13. This CDR3 region has 16 residues. Germline CDR1 reads WNHNN; CDR2 reads SYGVQD (reference sequence). CDR3 sequence (DNA): TGCGCCAGCAGTGTGAACAGGTTGACAGGGCAAACTGAAGCTTTCTTT. Encoded protein: CASSVNRLTGQTEAFF.